These T cell receptor beta chains were read from a single sample in a study of identical twins. TCRdb called the 5' RACE reads again in MiXCR, with one record for every CDR3 protein. The table includes some 600,000 distinct CDR3 sequences, 7.1% detected once. These data were also filed under a second study, of yellow fever vaccine responses in identical twins.

Sequencing was performed on PBMCs. These TCRs come from a woman aged 18-29 years in good health. The CDR3 runs from the conserved cysteine through the conserved F or W.

cdr3_aa: CASSLAGGGPLWGNEQFF
v_call: TRBV11-1
j_call: TRBJ2-1

cdr3_aa: CASSLTPYGYTF
v_call: TRBV28
j_call: TRBJ1-2

cdr3_aa: CSVSETGRNTGELFF
v_call: TRBV29-1
j_call: TRBJ2-2

cdr3_aa: CASRRDSAKLFAPLEQYF
v_call: TRBV28
j_call: TRBJ2-7

cdr3_aa: CASSQELQGSNSPLHF
v_call: TRBV4-2
j_call: TRBJ1-6

cdr3_aa: CATRKTGGIGNEQFF
v_call: TRBV24-1
j_call: TRBJ2-1

cdr3_aa: CASSDSGHPNYGYTF
v_call: TRBV6-4
j_call: TRBJ1-2

cdr3_aa: CSARENGRVYEQYF
v_call: TRBV20-1
j_call: TRBJ2-7

cdr3_aa: CASSPAGGGFTEAFF
v_call: TRBV7-9
j_call: TRBJ1-1

cdr3_aa: CATSRDTGTSGRDTQYF
v_call: TRBV15
j_call: TRBJ2-3

cdr3_aa: CASSSLGASQETQYF
v_call: TRBV5-1
j_call: TRBJ2-5

cdr3_aa: CATSGGAWTDTQYF
v_call: TRBV15
j_call: TRBJ2-3

cdr3_aa: CSAARTSGGTTKQETQYF
v_call: TRBV20-1
j_call: TRBJ2-5

cdr3_aa: CASSLGQFGYEQYF
v_call: TRBV7-9
j_call: TRBJ2-7

cdr3_aa: CASSQGDHSYNEQFF
v_call: TRBV4-1
j_call: TRBJ2-1

cdr3_aa: CASSQDSGRHNEQFF
v_call: TRBV3-1
j_call: TRBJ2-1

cdr3_aa: CASSQATGTYEQYF
v_call: TRBV4-1
j_call: TRBJ2-7

cdr3_aa: CASSAQGYGTGELFF
v_call: TRBV7-2
j_call: TRBJ2-2

cdr3_aa: CAISERQGAVEQYF
v_call: TRBV10-3
j_call: TRBJ2-7

cdr3_aa: CASSPPERGNTGELFF
v_call: TRBV7-9
j_call: TRBJ2-2

cdr3_aa: CASSFGGRGNEQFF
v_call: TRBV5-6
j_call: TRBJ2-1

cdr3_aa: CSAERQGANSPLHF
v_call: TRBV20-1
j_call: TRBJ1-6

cdr3_aa: CAARDNYNSPLHF
v_call: TRBV10-1
j_call: TRBJ1-6

cdr3_aa: CASSFSGFTEAFF
v_call: TRBV12-3/TRBV12-4
j_call: TRBJ1-1

cdr3_aa: CASSLLQGNSPLHF
v_call: TRBV28
j_call: TRBJ1-6

cdr3_aa: CASSFRGPYGYTF
v_call: TRBV12-3/TRBV12-4
j_call: TRBJ1-2

cdr3_aa: CASSLYLGQGANQPQHF
v_call: TRBV6-2/TRBV6-3
j_call: TRBJ1-5

cdr3_aa: CASSTDETSYNEQFF
v_call: TRBV5-1
j_call: TRBJ2-1

cdr3_aa: CSVEDILDSPLHF
v_call: TRBV29-1
j_call: TRBJ1-6

cdr3_aa: CASSYRTGRHEQYF
v_call: TRBV6-5
j_call: TRBJ2-7

cdr3_aa: CASSLMREATDTQYF
v_call: TRBV7-3
j_call: TRBJ2-3

cdr3_aa: CASMRVFADTQYF
v_call: TRBV5-6
j_call: TRBJ2-3

cdr3_aa: CASSPRLAGYTGELFF
v_call: TRBV5-5
j_call: TRBJ2-2

cdr3_aa: CASRPTRGRGPYNEQFF
v_call: TRBV12-3/TRBV12-4
j_call: TRBJ2-1

cdr3_aa: CASRPLAAFYNEQFF
v_call: TRBV6-2/TRBV6-3
j_call: TRBJ2-1

cdr3_aa: CASSSQARIWDTQYF
v_call: TRBV7-9
j_call: TRBJ2-3

cdr3_aa: CSANPWGVYLNTEAFF
v_call: TRBV20-1
j_call: TRBJ1-1

cdr3_aa: CASKQGASRETQYF
v_call: TRBV3-1
j_call: TRBJ2-5

cdr3_aa: CASSSWGLAGGRTGELFF
v_call: TRBV7-6
j_call: TRBJ2-2

cdr3_aa: CSARGGASGTHNEQFF
v_call: TRBV20-1
j_call: TRBJ2-1

cdr3_aa: CSAIHGTVPSGSIDTQYF
v_call: TRBV20-1
j_call: TRBJ2-3

cdr3_aa: CASSRNSGTHQETQYF
v_call: TRBV7-6
j_call: TRBJ2-5

cdr3_aa: CASGGTDRKQETQYF
v_call: TRBV12-5
j_call: TRBJ2-5

cdr3_aa: CATRLAGGNNEQFF
v_call: TRBV5-1
j_call: TRBJ2-1

cdr3_aa: CSAAEGSYGYTF
v_call: TRBV20-1
j_call: TRBJ1-2

cdr3_aa: CASSLGTQSYNEQFF
v_call: TRBV27
j_call: TRBJ2-1

cdr3_aa: CASSLGVLAQVREQFF
v_call: TRBV7-8
j_call: TRBJ2-1

cdr3_aa: CAISGGISPLHF
v_call: TRBV10-3
j_call: TRBJ1-6

cdr3_aa: CASSLAVDTDTQYF
v_call: TRBV5-1
j_call: TRBJ2-3

cdr3_aa: CSARAGEGEKLFF
v_call: TRBV20-1
j_call: TRBJ1-4

cdr3_aa: CSVLAASGLSGELFF
v_call: TRBV29-1
j_call: TRBJ2-2

cdr3_aa: CASSDRSGGIFNEQFF
v_call: TRBV6-1
j_call: TRBJ2-1

cdr3_aa: CASSLTGLRNSPLHF
v_call: TRBV16
j_call: TRBJ1-6

cdr3_aa: CAAARGGAPPKNIQYF
v_call: TRBV7-7
j_call: TRBJ2-4

cdr3_aa: CASSLPERGTDTQYF
v_call: TRBV7-3
j_call: TRBJ2-3

cdr3_aa: CATRGLAPENTGELFF
v_call: TRBV19
j_call: TRBJ2-2

cdr3_aa: CASSFRRTGFTEAFF
v_call: TRBV12-3/TRBV12-4
j_call: TRBJ1-1

cdr3_aa: CAIRTGLSSYEQYF
v_call: TRBV10-3
j_call: TRBJ2-7

cdr3_aa: CSVGRRIALNNSYNEQFF
v_call: TRBV29-1
j_call: TRBJ2-1